Following are 13 T cell receptor beta chains from one sample sequenced in a study of blood T cells in healthy people across ages. Then a second PCR, running about 6 to 12 cycles, was carried out with a sample-barcoded 5' primer and a J-beta primer mix. TCRdb ran MiXCR on the 5' RACE reads and lists one entry per CDR3 protein. This sample has some 1,800,000 distinct CDR3 sequences, with about 39% found just once. The sequenced material came from blood. Receptor source: a human donor in good health.

This clonotype was counted only a few times. The rearrangement links TRBV4-3 to TRBJ1-2, with TRBD1 matching over 7 bases. Germline-derived CDR1 and CDR2 are LGHNA and YSLEER. V lost 0 bases to trimming and J lost 6 bases; unmatched junction nucleotides: 7. This CDR3 has 15 residues. The CDR3 sequence is CASSQDRRGLDGYTF. CDR3 nucleotides: TGCGCCAGCAGCCAAGATCGTAGGGGGCTGGATGGCTACACCTTC.

As to this clonotype: Germline and junction disagree at one end, which may indicate a read error. The J gene is TRBJ2-1, the V gene TRBV11-2, with D unresolved. The germline V gene encodes CDR1 SGHAT and CDR2 FQNNGV. CDR3 length equals 13 residues. CDR3: CAGSLDIYNEQFF. DNA of the CDR3: TGTGCCGGCAGCCTTGACATTTACAATGAGCAGTTCTTC. The full variable domain, its missing parts supplied by reference TRBV11-2 and TRBJ2-1, is EAGVAQSPRYKIIEKRQSVAFWCNPISGHATLYWYQQILGQGPKLLIQFQNNGVVDDSQLPKDRFSAERLKGVDSTLKIQPAKLEDSAVYLCAGSLDIYNEQFFGPGTRLTVL.

This chain joins TRBV15 and TRBJ2-5; TRBD1 agrees at 11 bases. The germline V gene has CDR1 LNHNV and CDR2 YYDKDF (reference sequence). The length of the CDR3 is 13 residues. With 8 bases clipped from V and 4 bases from J, the junction kept 3 bases outside the gene matches. The chain's CDR3 is CATGDRGRETQYF. The CDR3 region has the DNA TGTGCCACCGGGGACAGGGGGAGAGAGACCCAGTACTTC.

The rearrangement joins TRBV7-6 to TRBJ2-6; tentatively, D is TRBD2 (5 bases). Trimming cost V 5 bases and J 0 bases, with 14 bases left between them. Germline-derived CDR1 and CDR2 are SGHVS and FNYEAQ. The CDR3 has 17 amino acids. The CDR3 DNA reads as TGTGCCAGCAGCCCGCGGGTTGAGTTCTCTGGGGCCAACGTCCTGACTTTC. Translated: CASSPRVEFSGANVLTF.

This chain uses TRBV7-9 with TRBJ1-1; D gene ambiguous. The V end lost 1 base, the J end lost 1 base, and 7 bases lay between the germline ends. Germline CDR1 reads SEHNR; CDR2 reads FQNEAQ (reference sequence). This CDR3 contains 14 residues. CDR3 sequence: CASSLVLGNTEAFF. The DNA for the CDR3 is TGTGCCAGCAGCTTAGTTCTTGGGAACACTGAAGCTTTCTTT.

This clonotype was recorded only once. V and J are TRBV29-1 and TRBJ2-7; D is tentatively TRBD1 or TRBD2 (5 bases each). V was clipped by 4 bases and J by 6 bases, with 16 bases between them. The CDR3 runs 13 residues. Germline CDR1 and CDR2: SQVTM and ANQGSEA. The CDR3 bases are TGCAGCGTTGGCAGGACCGGGGACGGCGAGCAGTACTTC. This codes for CSVGRTGDGEQYF.

The chain employs TRBV12-3 or TRBV12-4 and TRBJ2-4, with D perhaps being TRBD1 or TRBD2 (6 bases each). The CDR3 runs to 16 residues. V was trimmed by 3 bases and J by 0 bases, leaving 12 bases between them. The CDR3 protein is CASSFVGGLAKNIQYF. CDR3 DNA sequence: TGTGCCAGCAGTTTCGTTGGGGGGCTAGCCAAAAACATTCAGTACTTC.

The chain is built from TRBV10-3 and TRBJ1-2, with no clear D. Per the germline V gene, CDR1 is ENHRY and CDR2 is SYGVKD. The CDR3 spans 13 residues. V was trimmed by 7 bases and J by 0 bases, leaving 9 bases between them. CDR3 sequence reads: CAIKYRPNYGYTF. CDR3 DNA: TGTGCCATCAAGTACAGACCTAACTATGGCTACACCTTC.

This clonotype was picked up a small number of times. The chain uses TRBV15 and TRBJ2-3; 12 bases align to TRBD2. The CDR3 runs 16 residues. The V gene end was trimmed by 2 bases and the J gene end by 7 bases; junction bases not matched to a gene: 7. Germline V gene lookup returns CDR1 LNHNV and CDR2 YYDKDF (reference sequence). CDR3 loop: CATSRHGLAGHNTQYF. DNA of the CDR3: TGTGCCACCAGCAGACACGGACTAGCGGGACATAATACGCAGTATTTT.

CDR3 protein: CSVAHRVSETEAFF. Written as DNA, the CDR3 is TGCAGCGTTGCCCACAGGGTGAGTGAAACTGAAGCTTTCTTT. The rearrangement joins TRBV29-1 to TRBJ1-1; TRBD1 might be the D (6 bases). Per germline, CDR1 SQVTM and CDR2 ANQGSEA. Trimming removed 4 bases at V and 5 bases at J, with 17 bases between. The CDR3 totals 14 residues.

This clonotype was recorded a few times. This chain connects TRBV7-8 to TRBJ2-7, with D uncertain. V shed 6 bases and J shed 5 bases, with 14 bases lying between them. Germline CDR1 SGHVS, CDR2 FQNEAQ. The CDR3 consists of 13 residues. CDR3 nucleotides: TGTGCCAGCAGGAATCGGGCGAAGCACGAGCAGTACTTC. Translated: CASRNRAKHEQYF.

This clonotype was found a few times. This chain uses TRBV6-1 with TRBJ1-3; 7 nucleotides match TRBD1. Germline CDR1 and CDR2: MNHNS and SASEGT. J gave up 0 bases and V 3 bases, and 5 bases lay outside the gene matches. The CDR3 length is 16 residues. CDR3 amino acids: CASSDVGQSSGNTIYF. CDR3 bases: TGTGCCAGCAGTGATGTGGGACAGAGCTCTGGAAACACCATATATTTT.

As for this clonotype: This sequence may be a read error, since a much larger clone differs from it by one base. This chain joins TRBV6-5 and TRBJ2-4, with a tentative D call TRBD2 (5 bases). CDR1 MNHEY and CDR2 SVGAGI come from the germline V gene. The CDR3 length is 15 residues. CDR3 sequence: CASSYSRVAKSIQYF. The CDR3 DNA is TGTGCCAGCAGTTACTCGAGGGTAGCCAAAAGCATTCAGTACTTC.